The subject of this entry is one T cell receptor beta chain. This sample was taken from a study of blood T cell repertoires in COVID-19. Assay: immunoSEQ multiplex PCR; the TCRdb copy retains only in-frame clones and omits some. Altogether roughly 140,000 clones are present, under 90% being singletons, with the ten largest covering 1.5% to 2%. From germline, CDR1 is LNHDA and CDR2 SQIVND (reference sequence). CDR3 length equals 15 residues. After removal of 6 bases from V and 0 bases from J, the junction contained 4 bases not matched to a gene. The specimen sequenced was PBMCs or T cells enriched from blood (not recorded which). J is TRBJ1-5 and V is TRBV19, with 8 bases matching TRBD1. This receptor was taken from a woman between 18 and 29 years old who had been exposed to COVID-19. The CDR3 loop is CASSQGTGSNQPQHF. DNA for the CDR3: TGTGCCAGTAGCCAAGGGACAGGTAGCAATCAGCCCCAGCATTTT.